The 9 T cell receptor beta chains below all came from one sample that was sequenced in a study of blood T cell repertoires in COVID-19. Clones were read by immunoSEQ multiplex PCR, and TCRdb kept only the in-frame ones, dropping some. The sample shows about 270,000 clones, 75% to 95% of them seen only once. Sequencing was carried out using PBMCs or T cells enriched from blood (not recorded which). These receptors were taken from a man aged 35 to 55 who had been exposed to COVID-19.

The rearrangement uses TRBV5-1 and TRBJ2-3, with D maybe TRBD1 (5 bases). This CDR3 region has 15 residues. Germline loops: CDR1 SGHRS, CDR2 YFSETQ. V was pared by 0 bases and J by 5 bases, with 13 bases between. The DNA for the CDR3 is TGCGCCAGCAGCTTGGGGGTCAGGGCCCAAGATACGCAGTATTTT. It yields the protein CASSLGVRAQDTQYF. Filled out from reference TRBV5-1 and TRBJ2-3, the complete variable domain reads KAGVTQTPRYLIKTRGQQVTLSCSPISGHRSVSWYQQTPGQGLQFLFEYFSETQRNKGNFPGRFSGRQFSNSRSEMNVSTLELGDSALYLCASSLGVRAQDTQYFGPGTRLTVL.

The CDR3 region is CASSPTGTGTSYEQYF. DNA of the CDR3: TGTGCCAGCAGCCCCACCGGGACAGGGACCTCCTACGAGCAGTACTTC. J is TRBJ2-7 and V is TRBV28, with 9 bases lining up with TRBD1. The germline gives CDR1 MDHEN, CDR2 SYDVKM. The CDR3 is made up of 16 amino acids. V was clipped by 6 bases and J by 0 bases; unmatched bases: 9.

The V and J genes are TRBV5-4 and TRBJ1-3; 10 bases match TRBD1. The CDR3 extends over 17 amino acids. With V trimmed by 1 base and J by 5 bases, 9 bases remained unmatched. The V gene's germline CDR1 is SGHNT and CDR2 YYREEE (reference sequence). The CDR3 protein is CASSLTRKTGGRNTIYF. The CDR3 nucleotides are TGTGCCAGCAGCTTGACAAGAAAGACAGGGGGCCGAAACACCATATATTTT.

The chain has TRBV7-2 and TRBJ2-5; D gene ambiguous. The germline V and J ends were trimmed by 1 base and 5 bases, with 14 bases remaining between them. The CDR3 length is 15 residues. The germline V gene encodes CDR1 SGHTA and CDR2 FQGNSA. CDR3 nucleotide sequence: TGTGCCAGCAGCTTAGGGGCCAGCCCCCGGGAGACCCAGTACTTC. Translated: CASSLGASPRETQYF.

The genes are TRBV4-1 and TRBJ1-3; D is unresolved. From germline, CDR1 is MGHRA and CDR2 YSYEKL. The CDR3 totals 16 residues. The germline V and J ends were trimmed by 4 bases and 0 bases, with 13 bases remaining between them. The CDR3 loop reads CASSLSDGISGNTIYF. In DNA form, the CDR3 reads TGCGCCAGCAGCCTTTCAGACGGGATCTCTGGAAACACCATATATTTT.

CDR3 in DNA: TGCGCCAGCTCTGGCGGTAGCGGAACAGATACGCAGTATTTT. Its protein product is CASSGGSGTDTQYF. V is TRBV4-1 and J is TRBJ2-3; D is perhaps TRBD2 (6 bases). The V gene's germline CDR1 is MGHRA and CDR2 YSYEKL. V was cut by 8 bases and J by 3 bases, with 15 bases left in between. CDR3 length: 14 residues.

V and J are TRBV9 and TRBJ2-1, with D possibly matching TRBD2 (6 bases). The V end was cut by 0 bases, the J end by 10 bases, with 17 bases between. The CDR3 is 15 residues long. The V gene's germline CDR1 is SGDLS and CDR2 YYNGEE. CDR3 sequence (DNA): TGTGCCAGCAGCGTAGGAGGTATTTCGGGAGTAGAGCAGTTCTTC. Protein product: CASSVGGISGVEQFF.

V is TRBV30 and J is TRBJ1-5; D unresolved. Trimming removed 0 bases at V and 4 bases at J, with 13 bases between. The CDR3 contains 15 residues. In germline, CDR1 is GTSNPN, CDR2 SVGIG (reference sequence). CDR3 residues: CAWSVYLGRNQPQHF. The CDR3 DNA reads as TGTGCCTGGAGTGTATATCTGGGCAGAAATCAGCCCCAGCATTTT.

J is TRBJ2-2 and V is TRBV5-1, with TRBD1 matching 9 bases. The CDR3 covers 14 residues. J lost 6 bases, V lost 4 bases, and 4 bases had no gene match. Germline CDR1 and CDR2: SGHRS and YFSETQ. The CDR3 reads CASSRDRESGELFF. The CDR3 DNA is TGCGCCAGCAGCCGGGACAGGGAGTCCGGGGAGCTGTTTTTT.